These 14 T cell receptor beta chains were all obtained from the same sample, sequenced in a study of blood T cells in healthy people across ages. With a J-beta primer mix and a sample-barcoded 5' primer, a second PCR ran about 7 to 12 cycles. Using its own MiXCR run on the 5' RACE reads, TCRdb lists one record per CDR3 protein. The table lists 550,000 to 700,000 distinct CDR3 sequences, approximately 30% of them singletons, with around 18% in the top ten. Sequencing was carried out using blood. The receptors come from a woman aged 70 to 79 in good health.

V and J are TRBV29-1 and TRBJ1-1; D gene uncertain. The CDR3 is 10 residues long. Germline CDR1 and CDR2: SQVTM and ANQGSEA. V lost 1 base to trimming and J lost 11 bases, with 8 bases between them. The CDR3 coding sequence is TGCAGCGTTGAAGCAGGTACGGCTTTCTTT. As protein: CSVEAGTAFF.

This clonotype was counted a few times. The chain combines TRBV15 with TRBJ2-3, with D possibly TRBD1 on 5 matching bases. This CDR3 contains 14 residues. The germline CDR1 and CDR2 sequences are LNHNV and YYDKDF (reference sequence). V lost 3 bases and J 1 base, leaving 8 bases between the germline ends. The CDR3 coding sequence is TGTGCCACCAGCAGGGGGCCGGGCACAGATACGCAGTATTTT. It encodes CATSRGPGTDTQYF.

This clonotype has just one count. This chain links TRBV18 with TRBJ2-5; tentative D call: TRBD2 (5 bases). Trimming took off 2 bases at V and 5 bases at J, with 15 bases between the two ends. The CDR3 covers 15 residues. The germline V gene encodes CDR1 KGHSH and CDR2 LQKENI. The CDR3 here is CASSPGGNLRETQYF. Written as DNA, the CDR3 is TGTGCCAGCTCACCAGGAGGCAACTTAAGGGAGACCCAGTACTTC.

This clonotype came up once. This chain connects TRBV6-1 to TRBJ2-5; D is perhaps TRBD1 (7 bases). Trimming took 1 base from V and 0 from J, leaving 15 bases between them. Germline-derived CDR1 and CDR2 are MNHNS and SASEGT. The CDR3 runs 17 residues. CDR3 nucleotide sequence: TGTGCCAGCAGTGAAGGGCCGTCAGGGGGGTACCAAGAGACCCAGTACTTC. Translated, it gives CASSEGPSGGYQETQYF.

This clonotype has more than one count but fewer than ten. The CDR3 loop reads CASSYGAGSYNEQFF. Here the CDR3 DNA reads TGTGCCAGCAGTTACGGGGCGGGGTCTTACAATGAGCAGTTCTTC. The rearrangement joins TRBV6-6 to TRBJ2-1, with D possibly being TRBD2 (6 bases). The CDR3 spans 15 residues. Between the trimmed V and J ends, which lost 2 bases and 4 bases, there was a span of 12 bases. CDR1 and CDR2 from the germline V gene are MNHNY and SVGAGI (reference sequence).

Regarding this clonotype: At one end, the junction sequence differs from germline, possibly due to a read error. The chain employs TRBV6-5 and TRBJ1-1; D gene unclear. Germline V gene data show CDR1 as MNHEY and CDR2 as SVGAGI. CDR3 size: 15 residues. CDR3 DNA: TGTGCCGGCAGTTACTCGGTGGGAATGAACACTGAAGCTTCCTTT. The encoded protein is CAGSYSVGMNTEASF.

A few counts support this clonotype. The chain combines TRBV6-2 or TRBV6-3 with TRBJ2-3; D possibly corresponds to TRBD2 (6 bases). Trimming shortened V by 2 bases and J by 2 bases, and 11 bases separated the two germline ends. Germline V gene lookup returns CDR1 MNHEY and CDR2 SVGEGT. CDR3 length: 15 amino acids. The CDR3 is CASSYPGDPTDTQYF. In DNA form, the CDR3 reads TGTGCCAGCAGTTACCCGGGGGACCCCACAGATACGCAGTATTTT.

The chain has TRBV15 and TRBJ2-5; tentative D call: TRBD1 (6 bases). The last part of the DNA fits TRBJ2-1 better; the J call may be wrong. Germline-derived CDR1 and CDR2 are LNHNV and YYDKDF (reference sequence). The CDR3 covers 15 residues. This CDR3 is CATSRTGLSYNEQFF. CDR3 coding DNA: TGTGCCACCAGCAGGACAGGCCTATCCTACAATGAGCAGTTCTTC.

The chain employs TRBV7-2 and TRBJ2-3, with 7 positions matching TRBD2. This CDR3 has 15 residues. The ends lost 3 bases at V and 2 bases at J; junction bases unmatched: 5. CDR1 is SGHTA, CDR2 FQGNSA, per germline. CDR3 coding DNA: TGTGCCAGCAGCTTCCAGCGGGGATCCACAGATACGCAGTATTTT. It translates to CASSFQRGSTDTQYF.

The rearrangement uses TRBV6-1 and TRBJ1-5, with 8 bases that match TRBD1. The CDR3 extends over 13 amino acids. With V trimmed by 11 bases and J by 4 bases, 7 bases remained unmatched. From germline, CDR1 is MNHNS and CDR2 SASEGT. The CDR3 protein is CASTGTGNQPQHF. The DNA for the CDR3 is TGTGCCTCAACCGGGACAGGAAATCAGCCCCAGCATTTT.

The J gene is TRBJ2-7, the V gene TRBV5-1; D not certain. This CDR3 spans 13 amino acids. The V and J ends lost 2 bases and 4 bases respectively, with 10 bases between them. CDR1 is SGHRS and CDR2 is YFSETQ in the germline V gene. The CDR3 DNA reads TGCGCCAGCAGCTTTGGTAGGGCATACGAGCAGTACTTC. Encoded protein: CASSFGRAYEQYF.

Of note for this clonotype: The junction shows a germline mismatch at one end, possibly a read error. This chain joins TRBV7-2 and TRBJ2-5; 9 positions agree with TRBD2. CDR3 length: 14 residues. CDR1 is SGHTA, CDR2 FQGNSA, per germline. CDR3 in DNA: TGTGCCAGCAGCTTAGAAGGTAGCGGGGGACCCGGCCACTTC. Translated, it gives CASSLEGSGGPGHF.

This clonotype was detected only a few times. This sequence joins TRBV4-1 and TRBJ2-5, with D tentatively TRBD1 (6 bases). Germline V gene lookup returns CDR1 MGHRA and CDR2 YSYEKL. Trimming cost V 3 bases and J 2 bases, with 16 bases left between them. The CDR3 is 16 amino acids. Here the CDR3 reads CASSQGPTGRQETQYF. CDR3 nucleotides: TGCGCCAGCAGCCAGGGACCCACAGGGCGTCAAGAGACCCAGTACTTC.

The chain joins TRBV7-2 to TRBJ2-3; no definite D call. The CDR3 is made up of 15 amino acids. The V gene's germline CDR1 is SGHTA and CDR2 FQGNSA. V lost 2 bases and J lost 0, with 9 bases in between. The CDR3 is CASSLPRPSTDTQYF. The CDR3 nucleotides are TGTGCCAGCAGCTTACCCCGGCCGAGCACAGATACGCAGTATTTT.